This TCR beta chain originates from a study of a mutant IDH1 vaccine in newly diagnosed glioma. Generated by immunoSEQ multiplex PCR, the TCRdb table keeps only in-frame clones and is missing some. The table lists around 60,000 clones, 75% to 95% of them singletons. Concerning this clone itself: No antigen is known for it.

This CDR3 spans 10 amino acids. V lost 3 bases to trimming and J lost 5 bases, with 0 bases between them. Germline CDR1 is SGDLS and CDR2 is YYNGEE. Study-wide results and limits: There were vaccine-induced immune responses in roughly 92% of the patients.

Indicated time point: baseline, week 1 (first vaccination visit). Noted treatment: pre-vaccination baseline after standard-of-care therapy. The donors had new WHO grade 3 or 4 astrocytomas; these were IDH1-mutant and ATRX-lost. The sample was PBMCs, taken from a glioma patient treated with radiotherapy, temozolomide or both. The V call is TRBV9, the J call TRBJ1-3; D is ambiguous. The sequence derives from a man in his fifties or sixties with glioma. The DNA of the CDR3 is TGTGCCAGCAGCGGAAACACCATATATTTT. It translates to CASSGNTIYF.